This entry concerns a single TCR beta chain. This record belongs to a study of breast tumors, draining lymph nodes, adjacent tissues. V gave up 1 base and J gave up 5 bases, with 2 bases separating them. This CDR3 has 12 residues. Germline V gene sequence: CDR1 LNHDA, CDR2 SQIVND (reference sequence). TCRdb analysed the multiplex PCR reads with MiXCR anew, one entry per CDR3 protein. The table lists about 12,000 distinct CDR3 sequences, about 48% of them singletons, with 30% to 40% in the top ten. The rearrangement uses TRBV19 and TRBJ2-2, with D unclear. The source is a female donor with breast cancer. Some clones in this sample may be carry-over from other donors' samples. Sequencing was done on a sample of breast tumor tissue. Here the CDR3 reads CASSIGTGELFF. Here the CDR3 DNA reads TGTGCCAGTAGTATAGGGACCGGGGAGCTGTTTTTT.